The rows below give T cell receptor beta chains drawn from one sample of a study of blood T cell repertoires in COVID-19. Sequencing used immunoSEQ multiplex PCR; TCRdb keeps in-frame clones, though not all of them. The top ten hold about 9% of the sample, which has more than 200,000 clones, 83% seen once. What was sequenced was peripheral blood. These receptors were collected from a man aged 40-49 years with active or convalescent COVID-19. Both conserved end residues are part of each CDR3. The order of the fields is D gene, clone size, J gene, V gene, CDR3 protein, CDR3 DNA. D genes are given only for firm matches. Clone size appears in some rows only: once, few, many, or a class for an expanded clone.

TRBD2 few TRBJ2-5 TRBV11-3 CASSLVWASGGVEETQYF TGTGCCAGCAGCTTAGTATGGGCTAGCGGGGGCGTCGAAGAGACCCAGTACTTC
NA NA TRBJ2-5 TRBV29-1 CSVSSEQLGSEETQYF TGCAGCGTTTCCTCGGAGCAGTTAGGTTCGGAAGAGACCCAGTACTTC
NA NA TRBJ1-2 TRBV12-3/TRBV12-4 CASKQGPLGYTF TGTGCCAGCAAACAGGGCCCCCTTGGCTACACCTTC
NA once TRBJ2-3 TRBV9 CASSVVGGGVGTDTQYF TGTGCCAGCAGCGTAGTAGGCGGGGGCGTCGGCACAGATACGCAGTATTTT
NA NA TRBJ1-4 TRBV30 CAWSRGGEKLFF TGTGCCTGGAGCAGGGGTGGTGAAAAACTGTTTTTT
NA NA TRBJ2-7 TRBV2 CASSENRLTYEQYF TGTGCCAGCAGTGAAAACAGGCTTACCTACGAGCAGTACTTC
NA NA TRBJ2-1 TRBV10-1 CASSEFGGSYNEQFF TGCGCCAGCAGTGAGTTTGGCGGCTCCTACAATGAGCAGTTCTTC
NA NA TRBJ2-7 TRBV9 CASSVGGGATAYEQYF TGTGCCAGCAGCGTAGGTGGGGGGGCCACGGCCTACGAGCAGTACTTC
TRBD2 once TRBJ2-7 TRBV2 CASNSGGGKGEQYF TGTGCCAGCAATTCGGGCGGGGGAAAGGGCGAGCAGTACTTC
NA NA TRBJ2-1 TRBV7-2 CASSPRGANEQFF TGTGCCAGCAGCCCCCGGGGGGCCAATGAGCAGTTCTTC
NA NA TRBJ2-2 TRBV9 CASSTDSSRGGSEGLFF TGTGCCAGCAGCACGGACTCTTCTCGGGGTGGGAGCGAGGGGCTGTTTTTT
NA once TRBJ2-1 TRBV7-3 CASSRGLANNEQFF TGTGCCAGCTCGAGGGGACTTGCCAACAATGAGCAGTTCTTC
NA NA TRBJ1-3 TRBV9 CASSVGAQGQGGNTIYF TGTGCCAGCAGCGTAGGAGCGCAGGGGCAGGGGGGAAACACCATATATTTT
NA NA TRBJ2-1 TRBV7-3 CASSLAGPYNEQFF TGTGCCAGCAGCTTAGCGGGGCCCTACAATGAGCAGTTCTTC
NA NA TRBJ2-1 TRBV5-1 CASSFGQGSSSYNEQFF TGCGCCAGCAGCTTCGGACAAGGCTCAAGCTCCTACAATGAGCAGTTCTTC
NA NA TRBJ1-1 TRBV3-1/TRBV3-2 CASSPRATNTEAFF TGTGCCAGCAGCCCCAGGGCTACGAACACTGAAGCTTTCTTT
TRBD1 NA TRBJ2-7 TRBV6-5 CASSYSFSGTGYEQYF TGTGCCAGCAGTTACTCGTTCTCCGGGACAGGCTACGAGCAGTACTTC
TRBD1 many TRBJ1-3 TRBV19 CASSSKRDRGSGNTIYF TGTGCCAGTAGTTCCAAGAGGGACAGGGGCTCTGGAAACACCATATATTTT
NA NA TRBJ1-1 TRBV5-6 CASSLSREAFF TGTGCCAGCAGCTTGTCCAGGGAAGCTTTCTTT
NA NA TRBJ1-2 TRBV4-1 CASSKTVQDYGYTF TGCGCCAGCAGCAAGACTGTACAAGACTATGGCTACACCTTC
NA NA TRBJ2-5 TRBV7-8 CASSILDRGGDFSLAETQYF TGTGCCAGCAGCATCCTCGATCGGGGCGGGGATTTCTCCTTGGCGGAGACCCAGTACTTC
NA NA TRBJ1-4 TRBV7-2 CASSADSQTNEKLFF TGTGCCAGCAGCGCGGACAGTCAAACTAATGAAAAACTGTTTTTT
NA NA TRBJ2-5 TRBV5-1 CASSPQGQETQYF TGCGCCAGCAGCCCCCAGGGTCAAGAGACCCAGTACTTC
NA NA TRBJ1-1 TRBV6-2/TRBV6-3 CASSSQSRAEAFF TGTGCCAGCAGTTCACAAAGCAGGGCTGAAGCTTTCTTT
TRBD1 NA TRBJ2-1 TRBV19 CASSGTAYNEQFF TGTGCCAGTAGTGGGACAGCCTACAATGAGCAGTTCTTC
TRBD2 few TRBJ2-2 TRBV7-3 CASSQLAGGPNTGELFF TGTGCCAGCAGCCAACTAGCGGGAGGGCCAAACACCGGGGAGCTGTTTTTT
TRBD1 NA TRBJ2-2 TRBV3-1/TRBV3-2 CASRLSGTGNTGELFF TGTGCCAGCAGGCTTTCCGGGACAGGGAACACCGGGGAGCTGTTTTTT
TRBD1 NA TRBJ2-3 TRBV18 CASSLRQGATDTQYF TGTGCCAGCTCTCTCAGACAGGGAGCCACAGATACGCAGTATTTT
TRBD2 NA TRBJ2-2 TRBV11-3 CASSHRGTSGGVYIGELFF TGTGCCAGCAGCCACCGTGGGACTAGCGGGGGGGTTTATATCGGGGAGCTGTTTTTT
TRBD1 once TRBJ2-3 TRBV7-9 CASSLAQGFDDTQYF TGTGCCAGCAGCTTAGCACAGGGGTTTGACGATACGCAGTATTTT
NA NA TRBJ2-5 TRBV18 CASSPRQNQETQYF TGTGCCAGCTCACCTCGACAGAACCAAGAGACCCAGTACTTC
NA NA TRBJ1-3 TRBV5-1 CASSLMGAVNTIYF TGCGCCAGCAGCTTGATGGGGGCCGTAAACACCATATATTTT
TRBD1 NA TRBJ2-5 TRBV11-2 CASSLDRTGSETQYF TGTGCCAGCAGCTTAGACCGGACAGGGTCAGAGACCCAGTACTTC
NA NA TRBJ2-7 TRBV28 CATESGTYEQYF TGTGCCACCGAGTCAGGTACCTACGAGCAGTACTTC
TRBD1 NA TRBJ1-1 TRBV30 CAWRRSLGTAFNTEAFF TGTGCCTGGAGGCGGAGTTTAGGGACAGCGTTTAACACTGAAGCTTTCTTT
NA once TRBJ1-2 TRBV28 CASSLPGNYGYTF TGTGCCAGCAGTTTACCAGGGAACTATGGCTACACCTTC
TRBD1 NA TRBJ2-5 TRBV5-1 CASSQDRGPRETQYF TGCGCCAGCAGCCAGGACAGGGGGCCGAGAGAGACCCAGTACTTC
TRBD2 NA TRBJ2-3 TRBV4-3 CASSMAGGPSTQYF TGCGCCAGCAGCATGGCGGGGGGGCCGAGTACGCAGTATTTT
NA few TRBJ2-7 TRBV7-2 CASSFLTYEQYF TGTGCCAGCAGCTTCTTAACCTACGAGCAGTACTTC
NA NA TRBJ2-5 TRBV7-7 CASSSRLLETQYF TGTGCTAGCTCCTCCAGGCTTTTGGAGACCCAGTACTTC
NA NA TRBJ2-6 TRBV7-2 CASSFRLTGPGANVLTF TGTGCCAGCAGTTTCCGGCTAACAGGACCCGGGGCCAACGTCCTGACTTTC
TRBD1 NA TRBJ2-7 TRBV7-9 CASSLGQGAYEQYF TGTGCCAGCAGCCTTGGACAGGGAGCATACGAGCAGTACTTC
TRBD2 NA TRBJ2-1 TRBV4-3 CASSQPSGGYNEQFF TGCGCCAGCAGCCAACCGAGCGGGGGCTACAATGAGCAGTTCTTC
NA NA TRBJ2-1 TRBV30 CAWSTYNEQFF TGTGCCTGGAGCACCTACAATGAGCAGTTCTTC
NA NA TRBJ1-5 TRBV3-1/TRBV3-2 CASSQDYSSNQPQHF TGTGCCAGCAGCCAAGATTACAGTAGCAATCAGCCCCAGCATTTT
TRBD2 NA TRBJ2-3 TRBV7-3 CASSLGEGSGDTQYF TGTGCCAGCAGCCTGGGGGAGGGGAGTGGAGATACGCAGTATTTT
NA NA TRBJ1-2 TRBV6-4 CASSDSRGGNYGYTF TGTGCCAGCAGTGACTCGAGGGGGGGTAACTATGGCTACACCTTC